The 16 T cell receptor beta chains presented below share a single source sample, sequenced in a study of shared clonotypes between healthy human individuals. Assay: immunoSEQ multiplex PCR; the TCRdb copy retains only in-frame clones and omits some. This table has roughly 1,000,000 clones, approximately 78% appearing once. Material for sequencing was memory CD4+ T cells from PBMCs. Sample subset: CD45RA-negative fraction. The receptors were sampled from a man aged 18-30 years in good health. Some clones in this sample may be carry-over from other donors' samples.

This chain joins TRBV7-2 and TRBJ1-1, with 8 bases identical to TRBD1. The CDR3 has 15 residues. With 3 bases clipped from V and 1 base from J, the junction kept 4 bases outside the gene matches. Germline-derived CDR1 and CDR2 are SGHTA and FQGNSA. CDR3 region: CASSFPGTGNTEAFF. The CDR3 DNA reads TGTGCCAGCAGCTTCCCCGGGACAGGGAACACTGAAGCTTTCTTT. Complete variable domain (other parts from reference TRBV7-2 and TRBJ1-1): GAGVSQSPSNKVTEKGKDVELRCDPISGHTALYWYRQSLGQGLEFLIYFQGNSAPDKSGLPSDRFSAERTGGSVSTLTIQRTQQEDSAVYLCASSFPGTGNTEAFFGQGTRLTVV.

This chain uses TRBV30 with TRBJ2-5; no firm D call. The J call may be incorrect, as the DNA end agrees better with TRBJ2-7. The germline gives CDR1 GTSNPN, CDR2 SVGIG (reference sequence). The CDR3 runs 16 residues. The CDR3 DNA is TGTGCCTGGAGAGACGTTTGGGAAGGATACACCTACGAGCAGTACTTC. Amino acids: CAWRDVWEGYTYEQYF.

This clone appeared many times. In the same sample, other DNA sequences code for this CDR3. The chain recombines TRBV30 with TRBJ2-7; 7 bases fit TRBD1. The J segment lost 3 bases and the V segment lost 5 bases, leaving 4 bases of the junction unmatched. Germline values: CDR1 GTSNPN, CDR2 SVGIG (reference sequence). The CDR3 is 12 residues long. CDR3 in DNA: TGTGCCTGGTCACAGGGGCGCTACGAGCAGTACTTC. Encoded protein: CAWSQGRYEQYF. The whole variable domain, remainder taken from reference TRBV30 and TRBJ2-7, is SQTIHQWPATLVQPVGSPLSLECTVEGTSNPNLYWYRQAAGRGLQLLFYSVGIGQISSEVPQNLSASRPQDRQFILSSKKLLLSDSGFYLCAWSQGRYEQYFGPGTRLTVT.

This clone occurred once. This may come from a read error, since a much larger clone is one base off. This sequence joins TRBV6-6 and TRBJ1-5, with D unresolved. The CDR3 is 12 residues long. The V end lost 7 bases, the J end lost 0 bases, and 4 bases lay between the germline ends. The germline gives CDR1 MNHNY, CDR2 SVGAGI (reference sequence). CDR3 bases: TGTGCCAGCACTTATAGCAATCAGCCCCAGCATTTT. This translates into CASTYSNQPQHF.

V is TRBV18 and J is TRBJ1-3; 7 bases fit TRBD1. J lost 5 bases, V lost 3 bases, and 10 bases had no gene match. The CDR3 runs 16 residues. In germline, CDR1 is KGHSH, CDR2 LQKENI. The CDR3 DNA reads TGTGCCAGCTCACCCTACCTTGGACAGGACAGAAACACCATATATTTT. Protein product: CASSPYLGQDRNTIYF.

The chain couples TRBV7-8 to TRBJ2-2, with unresolved D. The CDR3 sequence is 14 residues long. The ends were cut back, 5 bases at V and 1 base at J, with 8 bases in the middle. CDR1 SGHVS and CDR2 FQNEAQ come from the germline V gene. The DNA for the CDR3 is TGTGCCAGCAGCCAAGAGAGGAACACCGGGGAGCTGTTTTTT. The encoded protein is CASSQERNTGELFF.

Of note for this clone: A read error may produce the germline difference seen at one junction end. The rearrangement links TRBV6-1 to TRBJ2-3, with D possibly called TRBD1 or TRBD2 (6 bases each). The V gene's germline CDR1 is MNHNS and CDR2 SASEGT. The CDR3 covers 14 residues. CDR3 residues: CATSHGGVTDTQYF. The CDR3 nucleotides read TGTGCCACCAGTCACGGGGGCGTCACAGATACGCAGTATTTT.

The chain uses TRBV9 and TRBJ2-1; TRBD2 aligns across 10 bases. CDR1 and CDR2 (germline): SGDLS, YYNGEE. The CDR3 is 18 amino acids. J gave up 5 bases and V 0 bases, and 11 bases lay outside the gene matches. Written as DNA, the CDR3 is TGTGCCAGCAGCGTAGTAGTTGAGGAGCGGGAGGGCCACAATGAGCAGTTCTTC. It specifies CASSVVVEEREGHNEQFF.

This chain connects TRBV23-1 to TRBJ1-5; TRBD1 matches at 10 bases. TRBV23-1 is treated as an ORF (open reading frame) with a function not yet certain. The CDR3 loop spans 14 amino acids. Germline trimming cut 4 bases from V and 7 bases from J; bases unmatched to any gene: 4. CDR3 DNA sequence: TGCGCCAGCAGTCTCCGGGACAGGGGCCAGCCCCAGCATTTT. Translation: CASSLRDRGQPQHF.

This chain connects TRBV28 to TRBJ2-5; TRBD1 aligns across 9 bases. The V and J ends lost 2 bases and 1 base, in that order; junction bases with no gene match: 8. Per the germline V gene, CDR1 is MDHEN and CDR2 is SYDVKM. This CDR3 comprises 17 residues. CDR3 nucleotides: TGTGCCAGCAGTTTAGGAGTGGACAGGGGACCCCAAGAGACCCAGTACTTC. It yields the protein CASSLGVDRGPQETQYF.

This rearrangement joins TRBV28 to TRBJ2-2; TRBD2 matches 9 bases. V lost 1 base to trimming and J lost 5 bases; unmatched junction nucleotides: 8. Germline lookup yields CDR1 MDHEN and CDR2 SYDVKM. The CDR3 spans 17 residues. The CDR3 nucleotides read TGTGCCAGCAGTTTATCCCAAGGCGGGAGGGGAACCGGGGAGCTGTTTTTT. Residues: CASSLSQGGRGTGELFF.

This sequence joins TRBV18 and TRBJ2-5; no definite D call. V dropped 5 bases and J dropped 5 bases, with 12 bases sitting between them. This CDR3 has 13 residues. CDR1 and CDR2 from the germline V gene are KGHSH and LQKENI. The CDR3 here is CASSITMGETQYF. In DNA, the CDR3 is TGTGCCAGCTCAATAACAATGGGGGAGACCCAGTACTTC.

V usage is TRBV29-1 and J usage is TRBJ2-1; 10 nucleotides align to TRBD2. The CDR3 length is 13 residues. Germline CDR1 and CDR2: SQVTM and ANQGSEA. Unmatched junction bases numbered 8, after V lost 2 bases and J lost 13 bases. The chain's CDR3 is CSVESLAGDKQFF. CDR3 DNA: TGCAGCGTTGAAAGTCTAGCGGGAGATAAACAGTTCTTC.

This sequence joins TRBV7-8 and TRBJ2-3; D not resolved. This CDR3 is 14 amino acids long. V was pared by 2 bases and J by 3 bases, with 9 bases between. Germline V lookup: CDR1 SGHVS, CDR2 FQNEAQ. The CDR3 protein is CASSLFRRTDTQYF. The CDR3 region has the DNA TGTGCCAGCAGCTTATTTCGACGTACAGATACGCAGTATTTT.

The chain is built from TRBV7-2 and TRBJ2-5; D call uncertain. V gave up 8 bases and J gave up 5 bases, with 18 bases separating them. Germline CDR1 is SGHTA and CDR2 is FQGNSA. The CDR3 contains 14 residues. CDR3 DNA: TGTGCCAGCTCCAGACGGTGGCAGGCGGAGACCCAGTACTTC. Residues: CASSRRWQAETQYF.

As concerns this clone: This CDR3 is also generated by other DNA sequences in the sample. V gene TRBV30 combines with J gene TRBJ2-3; 8 nucleotides match TRBD2. The V segment lost 0 bases and the J segment 4 bases; nucleotides outside the gene matches: 0. Germline V gene lookup returns CDR1 GTSNPN and CDR2 SVGIG (reference sequence). The CDR3 has 13 residues. Here the CDR3 reads CAWSVAGADTQYF. The CDR3 DNA reads TGTGCCTGGAGTGTAGCGGGAGCAGATACGCAGTATTTT. The complete variable domain, with remaining parts taken from reference TRBV30 and TRBJ2-3, reads SQTIHQWPATLVQPVGSPLSLECTVEGTSNPNLYWYRQAAGRGLQLLFYSVGIGQISSEVPQNLSASRPQDRQFILSSKKLLLSDSGFYLCAWSVAGADTQYFGPGTRLTVL.